The source of this T cell receptor beta chain is a study of shared clonotypes between healthy human individuals. V lost 2 bases and J lost 3, with 10 bases in between. CDR3 size: 15 residues. Germline V lookup: CDR1 KGHSH, CDR2 LQKENI. Assay used: immunoSEQ multiplex PCR; TCRdb lists only in-frame clones, some missing. The table has about 2.1 million clones, roughly 93% seen once. It was CD45RO-negative cells, positively selected for CCR7, that made up naive CD8 cells, with terminally differentiated effector memory CD45RA+ cells excluded. The sequence came from a man aged 18 to 30 in good health. Some clones in this sample may be carry-over from other donors' samples. Input material: naive CD8+ T cells from PBMCs. The J gene is TRBJ1-4, the V gene TRBV18; D is undetermined. CDR3 coding DNA: TGTGCCAGCTCACCAGACCGGGCAGCTAATGAAAAACTGTTTTTT. It yields the protein CASSPDRAANEKLFF.